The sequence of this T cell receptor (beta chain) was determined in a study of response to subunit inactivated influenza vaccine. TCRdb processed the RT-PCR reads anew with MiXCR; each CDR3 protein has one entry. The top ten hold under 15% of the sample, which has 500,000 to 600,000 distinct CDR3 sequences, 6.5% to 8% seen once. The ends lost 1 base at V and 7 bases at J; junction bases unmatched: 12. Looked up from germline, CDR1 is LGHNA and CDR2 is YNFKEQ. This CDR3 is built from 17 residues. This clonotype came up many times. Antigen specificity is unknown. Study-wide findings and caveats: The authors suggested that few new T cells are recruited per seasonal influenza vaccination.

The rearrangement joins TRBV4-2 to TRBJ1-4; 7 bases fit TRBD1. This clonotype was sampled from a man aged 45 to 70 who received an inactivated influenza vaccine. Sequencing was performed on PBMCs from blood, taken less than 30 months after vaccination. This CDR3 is CASSQGGWDRLTEKLFF. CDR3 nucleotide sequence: TGTGCCAGCAGCCAAGGAGGCTGGGACAGACTAACTGAAAAACTGTTTTTT.